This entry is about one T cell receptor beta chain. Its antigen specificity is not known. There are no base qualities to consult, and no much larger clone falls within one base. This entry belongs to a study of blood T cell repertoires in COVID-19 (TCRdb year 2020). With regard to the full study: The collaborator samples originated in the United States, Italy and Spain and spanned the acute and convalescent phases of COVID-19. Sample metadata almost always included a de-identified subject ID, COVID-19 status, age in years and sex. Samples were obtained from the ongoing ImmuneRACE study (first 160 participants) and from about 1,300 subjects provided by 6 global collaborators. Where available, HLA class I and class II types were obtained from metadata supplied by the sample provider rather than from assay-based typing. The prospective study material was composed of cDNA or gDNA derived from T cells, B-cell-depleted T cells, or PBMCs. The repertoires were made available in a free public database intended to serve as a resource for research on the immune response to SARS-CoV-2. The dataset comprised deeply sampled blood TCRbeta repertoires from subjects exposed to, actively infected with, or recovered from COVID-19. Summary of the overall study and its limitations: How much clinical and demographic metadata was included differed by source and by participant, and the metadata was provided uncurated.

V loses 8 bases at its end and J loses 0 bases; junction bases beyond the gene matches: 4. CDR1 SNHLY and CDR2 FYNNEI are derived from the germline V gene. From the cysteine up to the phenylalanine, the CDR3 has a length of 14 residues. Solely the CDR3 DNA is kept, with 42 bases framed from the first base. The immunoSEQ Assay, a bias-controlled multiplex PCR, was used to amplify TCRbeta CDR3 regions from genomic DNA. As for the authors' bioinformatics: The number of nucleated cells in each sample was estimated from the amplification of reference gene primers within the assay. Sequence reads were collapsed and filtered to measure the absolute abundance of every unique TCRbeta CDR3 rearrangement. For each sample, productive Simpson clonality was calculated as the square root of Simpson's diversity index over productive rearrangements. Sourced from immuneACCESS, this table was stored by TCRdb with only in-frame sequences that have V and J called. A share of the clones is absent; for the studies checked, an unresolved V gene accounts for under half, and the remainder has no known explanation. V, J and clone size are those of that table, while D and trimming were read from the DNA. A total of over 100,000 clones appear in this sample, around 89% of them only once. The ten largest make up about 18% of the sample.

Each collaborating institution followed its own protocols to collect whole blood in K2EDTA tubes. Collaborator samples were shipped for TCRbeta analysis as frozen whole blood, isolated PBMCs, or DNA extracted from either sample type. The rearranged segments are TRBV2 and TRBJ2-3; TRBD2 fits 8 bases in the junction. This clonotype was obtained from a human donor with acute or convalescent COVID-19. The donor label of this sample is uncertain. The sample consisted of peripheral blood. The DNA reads TGTGCCAGCTCCAGACTAGCGAGCACAGATACGCAGTATTTT. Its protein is CASSRLASTDTQYF.